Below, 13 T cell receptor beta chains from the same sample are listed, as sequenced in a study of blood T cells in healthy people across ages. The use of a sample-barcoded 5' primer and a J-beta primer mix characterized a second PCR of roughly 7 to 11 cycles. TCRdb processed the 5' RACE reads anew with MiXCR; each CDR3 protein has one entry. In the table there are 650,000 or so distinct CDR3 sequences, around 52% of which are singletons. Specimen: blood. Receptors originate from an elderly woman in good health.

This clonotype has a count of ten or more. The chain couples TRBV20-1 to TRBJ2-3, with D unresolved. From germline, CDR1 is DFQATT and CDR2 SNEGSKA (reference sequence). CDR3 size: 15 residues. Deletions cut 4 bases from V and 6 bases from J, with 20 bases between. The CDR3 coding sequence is TGCAGTGCTACCTCCCCCGGGCAGCTCCTGGATACGCAGTATTTT. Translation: CSATSPGQLLDTQYF.

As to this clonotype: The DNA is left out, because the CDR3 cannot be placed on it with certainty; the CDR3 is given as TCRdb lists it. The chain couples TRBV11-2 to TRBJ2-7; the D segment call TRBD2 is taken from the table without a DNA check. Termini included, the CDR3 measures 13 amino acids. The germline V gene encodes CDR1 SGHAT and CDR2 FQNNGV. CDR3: CASSAVGLGIRYF.

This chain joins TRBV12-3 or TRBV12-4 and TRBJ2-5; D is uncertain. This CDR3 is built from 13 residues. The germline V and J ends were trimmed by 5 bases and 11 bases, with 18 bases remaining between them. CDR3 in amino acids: CASSVVLLNEQYF. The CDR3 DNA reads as TGTGCCAGCAGTGTAGTACTCCTCAATGAGCAGTACTTC.

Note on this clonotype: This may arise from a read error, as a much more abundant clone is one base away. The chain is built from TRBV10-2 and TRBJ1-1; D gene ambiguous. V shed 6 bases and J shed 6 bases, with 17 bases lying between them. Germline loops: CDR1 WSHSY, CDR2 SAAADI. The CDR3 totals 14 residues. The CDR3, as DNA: TGCGCCAGCAGCCGAGAGGGCGTTGAATCTGAAGCTTTCTTT. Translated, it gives CASSREGVESEAFF.

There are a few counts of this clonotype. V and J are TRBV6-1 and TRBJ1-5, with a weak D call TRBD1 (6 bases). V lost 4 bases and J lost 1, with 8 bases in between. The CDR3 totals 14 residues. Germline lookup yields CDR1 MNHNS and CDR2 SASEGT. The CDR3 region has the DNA TGTGCCAGCAGTGTAGGACAGAGCAATCAGCCCCAGCATTTT. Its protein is CASSVGQSNQPQHF.

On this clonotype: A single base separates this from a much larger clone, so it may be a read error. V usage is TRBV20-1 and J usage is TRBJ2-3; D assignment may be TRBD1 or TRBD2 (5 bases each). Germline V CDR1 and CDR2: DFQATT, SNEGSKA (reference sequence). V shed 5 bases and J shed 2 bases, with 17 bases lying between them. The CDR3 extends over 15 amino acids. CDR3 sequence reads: CSAPPGAGFTDTQYF. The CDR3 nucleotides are TGCAGTGCTCCCCCCGGGGCAGGGTTCACAGATACGCAGTATTTT.

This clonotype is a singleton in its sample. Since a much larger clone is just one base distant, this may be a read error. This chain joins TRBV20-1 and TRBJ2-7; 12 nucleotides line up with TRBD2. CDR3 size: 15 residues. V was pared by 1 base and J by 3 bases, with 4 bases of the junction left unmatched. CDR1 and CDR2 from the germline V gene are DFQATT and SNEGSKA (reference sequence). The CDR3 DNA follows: TGCAGTGCTAGAGTTCAGACTAGCGGGAGCTACGAGCAGTACTTC. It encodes CSARVQTSGSYEQYF.

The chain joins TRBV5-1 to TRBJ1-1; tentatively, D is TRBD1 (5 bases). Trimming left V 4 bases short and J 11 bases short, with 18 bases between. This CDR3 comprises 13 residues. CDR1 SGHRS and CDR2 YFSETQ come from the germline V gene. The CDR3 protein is CASSPPRAGWAFF. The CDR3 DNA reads TGCGCCAGCAGCCCCCCTAGGGCAGGGTGGGCTTTCTTT.

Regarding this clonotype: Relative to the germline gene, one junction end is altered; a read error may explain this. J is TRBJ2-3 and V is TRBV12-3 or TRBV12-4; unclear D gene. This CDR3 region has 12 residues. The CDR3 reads CAGSLAPLTQYF. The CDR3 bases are TGTGCCGGCAGTTTAGCCCCCTTGACGCAGTATTTT.

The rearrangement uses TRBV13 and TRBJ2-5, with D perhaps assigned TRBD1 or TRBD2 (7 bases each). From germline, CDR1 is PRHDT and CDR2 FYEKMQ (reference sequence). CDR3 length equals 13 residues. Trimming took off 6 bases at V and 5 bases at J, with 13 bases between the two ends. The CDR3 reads CASSPRGGETQYF. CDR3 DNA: TGTGCCAGCAGTCCCAGGGGGGGGGAGACCCAGTACTTC.

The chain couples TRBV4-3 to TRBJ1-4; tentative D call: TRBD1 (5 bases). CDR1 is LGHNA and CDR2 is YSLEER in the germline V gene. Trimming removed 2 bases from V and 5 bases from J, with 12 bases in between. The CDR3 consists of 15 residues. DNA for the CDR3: TGCGCCAGCAGCCAACATAACAGGTCCAATGAAAAACTGTTTTTT. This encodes CASSQHNRSNEKLFF.

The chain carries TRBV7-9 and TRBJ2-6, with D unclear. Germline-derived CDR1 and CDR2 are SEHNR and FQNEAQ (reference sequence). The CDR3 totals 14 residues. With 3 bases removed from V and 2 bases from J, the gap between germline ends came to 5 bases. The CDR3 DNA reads TGTGCCAGCAGCTTCGCCACTGGGGCCAACGTCCTGACTTTC. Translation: CASSFATGANVLTF.

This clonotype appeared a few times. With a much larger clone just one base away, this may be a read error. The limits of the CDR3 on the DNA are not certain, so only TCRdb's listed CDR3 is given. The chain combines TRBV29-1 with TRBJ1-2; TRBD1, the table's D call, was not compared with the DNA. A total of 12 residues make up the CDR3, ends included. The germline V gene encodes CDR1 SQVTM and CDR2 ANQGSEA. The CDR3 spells CSVGQGSYGCTF.